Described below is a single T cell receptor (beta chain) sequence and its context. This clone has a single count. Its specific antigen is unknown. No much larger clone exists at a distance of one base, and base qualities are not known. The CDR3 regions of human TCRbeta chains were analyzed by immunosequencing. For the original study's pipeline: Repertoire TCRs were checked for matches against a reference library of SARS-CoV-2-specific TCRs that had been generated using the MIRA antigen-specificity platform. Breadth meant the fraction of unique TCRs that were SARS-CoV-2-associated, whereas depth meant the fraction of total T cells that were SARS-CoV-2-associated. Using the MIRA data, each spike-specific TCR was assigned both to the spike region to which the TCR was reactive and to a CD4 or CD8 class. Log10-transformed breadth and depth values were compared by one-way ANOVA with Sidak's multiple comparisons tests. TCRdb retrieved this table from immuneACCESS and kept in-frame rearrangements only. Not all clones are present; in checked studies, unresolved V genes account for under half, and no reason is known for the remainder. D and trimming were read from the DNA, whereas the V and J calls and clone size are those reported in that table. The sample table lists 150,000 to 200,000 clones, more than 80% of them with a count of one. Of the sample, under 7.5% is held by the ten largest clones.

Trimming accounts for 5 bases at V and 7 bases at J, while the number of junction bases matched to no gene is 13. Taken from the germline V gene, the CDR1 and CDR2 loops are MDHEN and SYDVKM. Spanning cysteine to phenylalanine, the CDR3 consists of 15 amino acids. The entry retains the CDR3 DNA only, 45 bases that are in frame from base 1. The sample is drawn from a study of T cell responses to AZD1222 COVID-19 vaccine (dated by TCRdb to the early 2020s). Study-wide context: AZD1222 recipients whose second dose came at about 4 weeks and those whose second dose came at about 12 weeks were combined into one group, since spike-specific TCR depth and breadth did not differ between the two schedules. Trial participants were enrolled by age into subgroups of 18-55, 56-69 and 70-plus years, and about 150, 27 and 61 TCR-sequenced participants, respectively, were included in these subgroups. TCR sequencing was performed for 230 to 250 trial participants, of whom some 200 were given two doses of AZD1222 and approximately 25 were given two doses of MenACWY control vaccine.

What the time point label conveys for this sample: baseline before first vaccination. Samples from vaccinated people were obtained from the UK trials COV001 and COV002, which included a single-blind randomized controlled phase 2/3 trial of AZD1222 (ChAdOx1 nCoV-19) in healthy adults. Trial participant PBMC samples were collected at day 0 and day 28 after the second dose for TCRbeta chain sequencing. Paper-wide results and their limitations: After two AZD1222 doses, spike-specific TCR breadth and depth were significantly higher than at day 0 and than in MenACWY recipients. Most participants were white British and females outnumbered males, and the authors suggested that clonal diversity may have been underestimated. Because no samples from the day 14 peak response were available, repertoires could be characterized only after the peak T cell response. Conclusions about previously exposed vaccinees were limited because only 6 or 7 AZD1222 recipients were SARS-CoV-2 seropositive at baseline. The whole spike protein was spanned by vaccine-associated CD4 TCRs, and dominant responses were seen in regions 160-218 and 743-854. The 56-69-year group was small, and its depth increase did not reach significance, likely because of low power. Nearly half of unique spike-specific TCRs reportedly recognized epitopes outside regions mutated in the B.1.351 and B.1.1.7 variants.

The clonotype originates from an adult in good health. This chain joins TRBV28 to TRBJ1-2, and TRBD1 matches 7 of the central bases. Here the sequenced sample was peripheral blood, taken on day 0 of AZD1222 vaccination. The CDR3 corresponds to CASSTPFTGVGGYTF. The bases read TGTGCCAGCAGTACCCCGTTTACAGGGGTGGGTGGCTACACCTTC.